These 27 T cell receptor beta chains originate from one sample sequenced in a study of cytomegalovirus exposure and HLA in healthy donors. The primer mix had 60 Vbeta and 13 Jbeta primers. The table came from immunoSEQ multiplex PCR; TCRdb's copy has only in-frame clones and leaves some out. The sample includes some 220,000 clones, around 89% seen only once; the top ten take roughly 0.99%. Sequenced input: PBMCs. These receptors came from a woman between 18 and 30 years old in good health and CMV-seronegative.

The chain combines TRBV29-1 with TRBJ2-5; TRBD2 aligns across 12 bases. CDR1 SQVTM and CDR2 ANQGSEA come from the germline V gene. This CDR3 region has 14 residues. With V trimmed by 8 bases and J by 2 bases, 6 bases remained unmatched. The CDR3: CSLRLAGDQETQYF. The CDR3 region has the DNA TGCAGCTTACGACTAGCGGGGGATCAAGAGACCCAGTACTTC.

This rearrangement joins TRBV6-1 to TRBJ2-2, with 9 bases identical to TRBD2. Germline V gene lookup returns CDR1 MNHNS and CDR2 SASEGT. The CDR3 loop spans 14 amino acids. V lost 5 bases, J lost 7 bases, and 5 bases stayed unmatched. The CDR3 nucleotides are TGTGCCAGCAGTCTTGATAGCGGGGGCGGGGAGCTGTTTTTT. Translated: CASSLDSGGGELFF.

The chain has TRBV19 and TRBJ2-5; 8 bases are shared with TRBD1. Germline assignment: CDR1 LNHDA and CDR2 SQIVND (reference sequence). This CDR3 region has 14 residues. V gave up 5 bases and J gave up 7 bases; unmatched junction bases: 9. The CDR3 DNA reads TGTGCCAGTAGTTCTACAGGGGGTGAAGGGACCCAGTACTTC. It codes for CASSSTGGEGTQYF.

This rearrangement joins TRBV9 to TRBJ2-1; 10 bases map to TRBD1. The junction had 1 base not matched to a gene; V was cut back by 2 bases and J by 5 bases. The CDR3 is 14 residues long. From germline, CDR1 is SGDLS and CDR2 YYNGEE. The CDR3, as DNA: TGTGCCAGCAGCGTCGGGACAGGGGACAATGAGCAGTTCTTC. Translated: CASSVGTGDNEQFF. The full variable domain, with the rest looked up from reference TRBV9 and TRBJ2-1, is DSGVTQTPKHLITATGQRVTLRCSPRSGDLSVYWYQQSLDQGLQFLIQYYNGEERAKGNILERFSAQQFPDLHSELNLSSLELGDSALYFCASSVGTGDNEQFFGPGTRLTVL.

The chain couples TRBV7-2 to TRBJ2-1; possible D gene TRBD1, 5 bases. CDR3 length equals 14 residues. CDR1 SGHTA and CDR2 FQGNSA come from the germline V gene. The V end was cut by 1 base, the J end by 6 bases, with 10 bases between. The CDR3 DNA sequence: TGTGCCAGCAGCTTAGGCAGGGCGATCAATGAGCAGTTCTTC. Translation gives CASSLGRAINEQFF.

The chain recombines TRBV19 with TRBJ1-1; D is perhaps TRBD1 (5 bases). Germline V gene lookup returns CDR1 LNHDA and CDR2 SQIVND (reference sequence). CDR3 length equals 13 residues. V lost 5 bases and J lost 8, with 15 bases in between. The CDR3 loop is CASSSGGGDEAFF. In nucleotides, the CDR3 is TGTGCCAGTAGTTCGGGGGGTGGGGACGAAGCTTTCTTT.

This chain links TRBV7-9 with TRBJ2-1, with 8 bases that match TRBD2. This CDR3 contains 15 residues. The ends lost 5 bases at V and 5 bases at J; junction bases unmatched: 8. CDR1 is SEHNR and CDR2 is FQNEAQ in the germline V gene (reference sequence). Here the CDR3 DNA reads TGTGCCAGCAGCGACCTAGCGGGTCCCAACAATGAGCAGTTCTTC. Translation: CASSDLAGPNNEQFF.

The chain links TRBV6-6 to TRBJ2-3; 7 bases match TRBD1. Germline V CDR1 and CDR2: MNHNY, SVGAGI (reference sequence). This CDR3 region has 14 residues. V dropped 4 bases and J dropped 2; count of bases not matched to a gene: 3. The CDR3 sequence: CASSWDSLTDTQYF. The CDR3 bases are TGTGCCAGCAGTTGGGACAGCCTCACAGATACGCAGTATTTT.

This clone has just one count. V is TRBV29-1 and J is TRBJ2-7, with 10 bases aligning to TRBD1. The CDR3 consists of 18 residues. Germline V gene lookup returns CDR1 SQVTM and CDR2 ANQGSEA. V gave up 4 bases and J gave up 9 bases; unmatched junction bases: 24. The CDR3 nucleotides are TGCAGCGTTGTGGGGGACAGGGGTTTTTGGGGGGGGAGAGCCGGGCAGTACTTC. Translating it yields CSVVGDRGFWGGRAGQYF.

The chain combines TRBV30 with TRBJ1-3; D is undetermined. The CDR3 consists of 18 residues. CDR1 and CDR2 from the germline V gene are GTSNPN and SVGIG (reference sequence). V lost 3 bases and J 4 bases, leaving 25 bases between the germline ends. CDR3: CAWSRYTSGLTPGNTIYF. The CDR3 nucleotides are TGTGCCTGGAGCCGATATACGAGTGGGCTTACCCCGGGAAACACCATATATTTT.

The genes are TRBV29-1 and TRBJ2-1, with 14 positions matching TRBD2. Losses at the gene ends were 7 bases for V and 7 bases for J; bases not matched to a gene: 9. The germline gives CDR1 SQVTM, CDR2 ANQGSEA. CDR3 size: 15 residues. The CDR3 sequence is CSAGTSGSIRNEQFF. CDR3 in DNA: TGCAGCGCCGGGACTAGCGGGAGCATTAGGAATGAGCAGTTCTTC.

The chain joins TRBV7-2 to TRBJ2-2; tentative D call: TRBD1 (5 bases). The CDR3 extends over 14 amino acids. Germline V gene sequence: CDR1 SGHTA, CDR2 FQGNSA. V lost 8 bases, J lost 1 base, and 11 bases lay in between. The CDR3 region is CASVHRKNTGELFF. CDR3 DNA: TGTGCCAGCGTACACAGGAAGAACACCGGGGAGCTGTTTTTT.

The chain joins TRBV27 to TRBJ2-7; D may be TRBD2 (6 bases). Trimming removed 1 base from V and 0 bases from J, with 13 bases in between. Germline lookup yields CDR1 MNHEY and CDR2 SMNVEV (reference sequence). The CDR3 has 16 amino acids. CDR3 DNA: TGTGCCAGCAGTTTATGGGGGGAGATGAGCTCCTACGAGCAGTACTTC. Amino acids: CASSLWGEMSSYEQYF.

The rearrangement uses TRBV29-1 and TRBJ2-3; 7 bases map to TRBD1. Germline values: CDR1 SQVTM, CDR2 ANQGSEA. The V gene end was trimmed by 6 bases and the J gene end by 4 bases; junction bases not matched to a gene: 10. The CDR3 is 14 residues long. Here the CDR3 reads CSVGRQGIADTQYF. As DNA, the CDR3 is TGCAGCGTAGGCCGACAGGGTATTGCAGATACGCAGTATTTT.

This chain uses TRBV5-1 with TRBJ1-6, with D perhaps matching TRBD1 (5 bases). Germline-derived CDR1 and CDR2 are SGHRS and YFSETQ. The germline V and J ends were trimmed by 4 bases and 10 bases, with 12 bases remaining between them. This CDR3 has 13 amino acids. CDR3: CASSTQGGSPLHF. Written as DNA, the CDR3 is TGCGCCAGCAGCACCCAGGGTGGGTCACCCCTCCACTTT.

CDR3 sequence reads: CASTEGPTDTQYF. The CDR3, as DNA: TGTGCCAGTACGGAGGGGCCCACAGATACGCAGTATTTT. The chain employs TRBV19 and TRBJ2-3; possible D gene TRBD2, 6 bases. Germline V gene sequence: CDR1 LNHDA, CDR2 SQIVND (reference sequence). Trimming cost V 7 bases and J 2 bases, with 10 bases left between them. The length of the CDR3 is 13 residues.

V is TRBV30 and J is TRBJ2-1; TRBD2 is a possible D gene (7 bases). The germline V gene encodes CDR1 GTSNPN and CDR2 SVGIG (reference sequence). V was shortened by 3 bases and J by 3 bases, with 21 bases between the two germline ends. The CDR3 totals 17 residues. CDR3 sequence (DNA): TGTGCCTGGAGCCGGGGGCTGTCGGGAGGATTCTACAATGAGCAGTTCTTC. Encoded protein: CAWSRGLSGGFYNEQFF.

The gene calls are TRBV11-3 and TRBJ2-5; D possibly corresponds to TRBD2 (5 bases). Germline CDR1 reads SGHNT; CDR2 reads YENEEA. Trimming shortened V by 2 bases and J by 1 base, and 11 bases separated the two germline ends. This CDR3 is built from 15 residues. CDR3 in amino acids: CASSLKLVAQETQYF. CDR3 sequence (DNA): TGTGCCAGCAGCTTAAAACTAGTTGCCCAAGAGACCCAGTACTTC.

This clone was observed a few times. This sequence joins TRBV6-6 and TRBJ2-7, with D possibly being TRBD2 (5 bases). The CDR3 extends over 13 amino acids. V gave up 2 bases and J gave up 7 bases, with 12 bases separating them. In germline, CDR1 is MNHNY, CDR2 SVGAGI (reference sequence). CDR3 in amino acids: CASSYPMGEEQYF. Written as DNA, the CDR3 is TGTGCCAGCAGTTACCCCATGGGAGAGGAGCAGTACTTC.

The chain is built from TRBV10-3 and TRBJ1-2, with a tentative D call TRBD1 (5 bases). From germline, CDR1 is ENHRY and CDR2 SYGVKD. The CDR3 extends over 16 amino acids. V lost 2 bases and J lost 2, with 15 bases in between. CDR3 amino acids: CAISETPRGGNYGYTF. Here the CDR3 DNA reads TGTGCCATCAGTGAGACGCCTCGGGGGGGGAACTATGGCTACACCTTC.

The CDR3 spells CASSFLDRGLSSGYTF. The CDR3 DNA sequence: TGTGCCAGCAGTTTCTTGGACAGGGGTCTCTCGAGCGGCTACACCTTC. This chain uses TRBV27 with TRBJ1-2; 9 bases fit TRBD1. This CDR3 is 16 amino acids long. Germline V gene sequence: CDR1 MNHEY, CDR2 SMNVEV (reference sequence). V lost 3 bases to trimming and J lost 8 bases; unmatched junction nucleotides: 13.

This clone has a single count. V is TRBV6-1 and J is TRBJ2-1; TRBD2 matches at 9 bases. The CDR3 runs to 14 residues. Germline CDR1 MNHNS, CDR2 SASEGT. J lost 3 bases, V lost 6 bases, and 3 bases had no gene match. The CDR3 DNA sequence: TGTGCCAGCAGGCCTAGCGGGAACTACAATGAGCAGTTCTTC. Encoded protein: CASRPSGNYNEQFF.

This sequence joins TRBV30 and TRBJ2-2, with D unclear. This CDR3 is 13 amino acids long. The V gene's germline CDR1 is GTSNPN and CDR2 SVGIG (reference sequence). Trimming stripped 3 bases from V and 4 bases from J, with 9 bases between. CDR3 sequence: CAWSQVFTGELFF. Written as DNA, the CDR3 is TGTGCCTGGAGCCAGGTTTTCACCGGGGAGCTGTTTTTT.

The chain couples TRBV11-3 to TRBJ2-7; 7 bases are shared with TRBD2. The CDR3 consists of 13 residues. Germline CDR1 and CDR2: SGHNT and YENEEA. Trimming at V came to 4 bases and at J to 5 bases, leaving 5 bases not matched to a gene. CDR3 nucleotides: TGTGCCAGCAGCTCAGACACTAGCGACGAGCAGTACTTC. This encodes CASSSDTSDEQYF.

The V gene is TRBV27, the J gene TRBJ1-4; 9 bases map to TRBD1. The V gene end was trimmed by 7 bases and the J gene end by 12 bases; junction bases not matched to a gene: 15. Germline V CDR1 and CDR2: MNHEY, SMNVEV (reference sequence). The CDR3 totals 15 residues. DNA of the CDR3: TGTGCCAGCACTTCAGGAGGGACAGGGACGGCGGAACTGTTTTTT. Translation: CASTSGGTGTAELFF.

CDR3 nucleotides: TGTGCCAGCAGTTACGCAGAAACCACTGAAGCTTTCTTT. Its translation is CASSYAETTEAFF. The genes are TRBV6-5 and TRBJ1-1; no definite D call. CDR3 length equals 13 residues. V was shortened by 2 bases and J by 4 bases, with 8 bases between the two germline ends. Germline values: CDR1 MNHEY, CDR2 SVGAGI.

CDR3 sequence: CASSSYGVSNEQYF. DNA for the CDR3: TGTGCCAGCAGCTCATATGGAGTTTCGAACGAGCAGTACTTC. The chain has TRBV11-2 and TRBJ2-7; D unclear. The CDR3 spans 14 residues. V lost 4 bases and J lost 5, with 15 bases in between. From germline, CDR1 is SGHAT and CDR2 FQNNGV.